Listed below are T cell receptor beta chains from one sample, sequenced in a study of blood T cell repertoires in COVID-19. Profiled with immunoSEQ multiplex PCR; TCRdb holds only in-frame clones, not every one. The sample consists of roughly 380,000 clones, over 75% of them appearing once. The sequenced sample consisted of peripheral blood. These receptors originate from a woman aged 35 to 49 with COVID-19, enrolled during active disease. CDR3s include the opening cysteine and the closing phenylalanine or tryptophan. A D gene is named only where the DNA matches it firmly. Rows give clone size only sometimes, using once, few, many, or a class for an expanded clone.

TRBD1,TRBV30,-,TRBJ2-1,CAWSVLGTGKGYNEQFF,TGTGCCTGGAGTGTACTCGGGACAGGGAAAGGGTACAATGAGCAGTTCTTC
TRBD1,TRBV7-2,once,TRBJ1-3,CASSPLPGGGGNTIYF,TGTGCCAGCAGCCCCCTCCCAGGGGGAGGTGGAAACACCATATATTTT
TRBD2,TRBV19,-,TRBJ2-3,CASSLDLAGGEDTQYF,TGTGCCAGTAGTCTTGACCTAGCGGGAGGCGAAGATACGCAGTATTTT
TRBD1,TRBV6-5,-,TRBJ2-7,CASSYATGVDEQYF,TGTGCCAGCAGTTACGCCACAGGGGTTGACGAGCAGTACTTC
-,TRBV27,once,TRBJ2-1,CASSSAGYYNEQFF,TGTGCCAGCAGTAGCGCGGGCTACTACAATGAGCAGTTCTTC
TRBD2,TRBV5-6,-,TRBJ2-3,CASSSAPSGGADTQYF,TGTGCCAGCAGCTCCGCCCCCAGCGGGGGGGCAGATACGCAGTATTTT
-,TRBV12-3/TRBV12-4,once,TRBJ1-2,CASSLSGQRSYTF,TGTGCCAGCAGTTTAAGTGGGCAGAGAAGCTACACCTTC
-,TRBV6-5,-,TRBJ2-3,CASSYSMGAGTQYF,TGTGCCAGCAGTTACTCGATGGGGGCGGGTACGCAGTATTTT
-,TRBV2,once,TRBJ2-7,CASRTGTGVYEQYF,TGTGCCAGCAGGACCGGGACTGGGGTCTACGAGCAGTACTTC
TRBD2,TRBV30,-,TRBJ2-1,CAWSPGLAGARGQFF,TGTGCCTGGAGCCCCGGACTAGCGGGGGCGCGGGGGCAGTTCTTC
TRBD2,TRBV6-1,once,TRBJ2-3,CASSVLAGGPGDTQYF,TGTGCCAGCAGTGTCTTAGCGGGGGGGCCGGGAGATACGCAGTATTTT
-,TRBV5-1,-,TRBJ1-6,CASSFVGSKQDSPLHF,TGCGCCAGCAGCTTTGTTGGGTCCAAGCAGGATTCACCCCTCCACTTT
-,TRBV7-6,-,TRBJ1-4,CASSSPGSGNEKLFF,TGTGCCAGCAGCTCCCCGGGGAGCGGCAATGAAAAACTGTTTTTT
TRBD2,TRBV7-2,-,TRBJ2-3,CASTRTSGGFTDTQYF,TGTGCCAGCACCCGGACTAGCGGGGGGTTCACAGATACGCAGTATTTT
TRBD1,TRBV5-1,-,TRBJ2-1,CASSLNRDRGGFYNEQFF,TGCGCCAGCAGCTTGAATAGGGACAGGGGAGGGTTTTACAATGAGCAGTTCTTC
TRBD1,TRBV10-3,-,TRBJ1-1,CANRGLRDTEAFF,TGTGCCAACAGGGGGCTTAGGGACACTGAAGCTTTCTTT
TRBD1,TRBV4-1,-,TRBJ1-5,CASSQDGTGLQPQHF,TGCGCCAGCAGCCAGGACGGGACAGGGCTTCAGCCCCAGCATTTT
-,TRBV7-3,-,TRBJ2-3,CASSLGTPRDTQYF,TGTGCCAGCAGCCTTGGGACACCCAGGGATACGCAGTATTTT
-,TRBV27,-,TRBJ1-5,CASRLKSRGSNQPQHF,TGTGCCAGCAGACTGAAGAGCAGGGGTAGCAATCAGCCCCAGCATTTT
-,TRBV6-5,-,TRBJ1-2,CASSYWPGQYGYTF,TGTGCCAGCAGTTACTGGCCCGGACAGTATGGCTACACCTTC
TRBD2,TRBV27,-,TRBJ2-7,CASTSTSGRTYEQYF,TGTGCCAGCACTTCGACTAGCGGGAGAACCTACGAGCAGTACTTC
-,TRBV28,-,TRBJ1-5,CASSTAYQPQHF,TGTGCCAGCAGCACAGCCTATCAGCCCCAGCATTTT
-,TRBV19,-,TRBJ2-1,CASSGGSRGDEQFF,TGTGCCAGTAGTGGGGGGTCCCGAGGTGATGAGCAGTTCTTC
-,TRBV14,-,TRBJ1-5,CASSRATETYSNQPQHF,TGTGCCAGCAGCCGGGCGACAGAAACCTATAGCAATCAGCCCCAGCATTTT
TRBD1,TRBV5-6,-,TRBJ2-5,CASSYNGQGVQETQYF,TGTGCCAGCAGCTATAACGGACAGGGGGTCCAAGAGACCCAGTACTTC
-,TRBV11-1,-,TRBJ2-7,CASSLLKQQYF,TGTGCCAGCAGCTTACTAAAACAGCAGTACTTC
TRBD1,TRBV28,-,TRBJ1-1,CASSSGQGSEAFF,TGTGCCAGCAGTTCCGGACAGGGCTCTGAAGCTTTCTTT
TRBD2,TRBV6-5,-,TRBJ2-7,CASSYGLAGTYEQYF,TGTGCCAGCAGTTACGGACTAGCGGGAACCTACGAGCAGTACTTC
-,TRBV2,-,TRBJ2-5,CASNKQGSSETQYF,TGTGCCAGCAATAAACAGGGATCGTCCGAGACCCAGTACTTC
-,TRBV19,once,TRBJ1-1,CASSLRQSEAFF,TGTGCCAGTAGTTTGAGACAGTCTGAAGCTTTCTTT
TRBD1,TRBV19,-,TRBJ1-2,CASRHVGTGVYTF,TGTGCCAGTAGGCATGTCGGGACAGGGGTCTACACCTTC
TRBD1,TRBV18,-,TRBJ1-6,CASSPGQGVSPLHF,TGTGCCAGCTCACCCGGACAGGGGGTTTCACCCCTCCACTTT
TRBD2,TRBV19,-,TRBJ2-1,CASSIDQASGSQSEQFF,TGTGCCAGTAGTATAGATCAGGCTAGCGGGAGCCAGAGTGAGCAGTTCTTC
TRBD1,TRBV28,once,TRBJ2-7,CASSLSGTGGRQYF,TGTGCCAGCAGCCTTTCCGGGACAGGGGGTCGGCAGTACTTC
-,TRBV27,-,TRBJ1-2,CASSLLGATGNGYTF,TGTGCCAGCAGTTTATTAGGGGCTACGGGTAATGGCTACACCTTC
TRBD2,TRBV7-3,-,TRBJ2-1,CASRIKGGRAPNEQFF,TGTGCCAGCAGAATTAAAGGCGGGAGGGCCCCCAATGAGCAGTTCTTC
-,TRBV7-8,-,TRBJ1-2,CASSGYRGRDYGYTF,TGTGCCAGCAGCGGTTATAGGGGTCGGGACTATGGCTACACCTTC
TRBD1,TRBV5-4,once,TRBJ1-1,CASSRKGDRAKNTEAFF,TGTGCCAGCAGCAGGAAAGGGGACAGGGCAAAGAACACTGAAGCTTTCTTT
-,TRBV7-2,-,TRBJ1-1,CASSLARRNTEAFF,TGTGCCAGCAGCTTAGCGCGCCGGAACACTGAAGCTTTCTTT
TRBD1,TRBV28,-,TRBJ1-2,CASRDRAGRGYTF,TGTGCCAGCAGGGACAGGGCAGGGCGTGGCTACACCTTC
TRBD1,TRBV28,-,TRBJ2-6,CASSLWKIAGTGGAGANVLTF,TGTGCCAGCAGTTTATGGAAAATAGCCGGGACAGGGGGCGCTGGGGCCAACGTCCTGACTTTC
-,TRBV14,-,TRBJ1-1,CASSQNMNTEAFF,TGTGCCAGCAGCCAAAATATGAACACTGAAGCTTTCTTT
-,TRBV28,-,TRBJ1-5,CATRVFRYSNQPQHF,TGTGCCACCCGAGTTTTCCGGTATAGCAATCAGCCCCAGCATTTT
-,TRBV6-2/TRBV6-3,-,TRBJ2-3,CASSYGGDTDTQYF,TGTGCCAGCAGTTACGGCGGGGACACAGATACGCAGTATTTT
-,TRBV4-1,-,TRBJ2-5,CASSQVAGMGTQYF,TGCGCCAGCAGCCAAGTTGCAGGGATGGGGACCCAGTACTTC
-,TRBV6-5,-,TRBJ1-6,CASTGGTRYNSPLHF,TGTGCCAGCACCGGGGGGACACGCTATAATTCACCCCTCCACTTT